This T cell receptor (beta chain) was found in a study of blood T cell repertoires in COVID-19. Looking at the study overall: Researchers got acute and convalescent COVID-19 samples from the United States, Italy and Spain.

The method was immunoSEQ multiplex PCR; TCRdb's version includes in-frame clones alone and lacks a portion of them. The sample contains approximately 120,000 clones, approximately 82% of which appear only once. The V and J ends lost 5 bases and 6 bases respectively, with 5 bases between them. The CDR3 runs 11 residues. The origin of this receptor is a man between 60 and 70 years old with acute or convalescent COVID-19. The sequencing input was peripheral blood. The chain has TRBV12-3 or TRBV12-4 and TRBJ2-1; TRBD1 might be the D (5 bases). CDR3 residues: CASSQGNEQFF. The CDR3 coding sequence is TGTGCCAGCAGTCAGGGCAATGAGCAGTTCTTC.